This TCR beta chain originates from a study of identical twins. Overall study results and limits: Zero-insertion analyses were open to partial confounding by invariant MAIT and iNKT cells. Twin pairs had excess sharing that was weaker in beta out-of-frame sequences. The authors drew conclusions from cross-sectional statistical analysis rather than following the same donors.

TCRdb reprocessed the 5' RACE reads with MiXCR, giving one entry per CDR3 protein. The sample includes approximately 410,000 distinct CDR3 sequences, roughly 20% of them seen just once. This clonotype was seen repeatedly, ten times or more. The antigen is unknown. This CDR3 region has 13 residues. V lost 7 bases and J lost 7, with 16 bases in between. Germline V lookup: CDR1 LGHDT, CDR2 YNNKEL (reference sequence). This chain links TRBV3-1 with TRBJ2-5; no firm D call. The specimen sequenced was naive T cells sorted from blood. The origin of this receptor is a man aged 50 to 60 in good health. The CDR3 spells CASKGKYGWTQYF. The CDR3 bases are TGTGCCAGCAAAGGGAAGTACGGTTGGACCCAGTACTTC.